The TCR beta chain under discussion was sequenced for a study of cytomegalovirus exposure and HLA in healthy donors (dated by TCRdb to 2016 to 2017). In terms of the full investigation: An earlier analysis of 587 of the donors reported about 250 Gb of sequence data and 100 million to 140 million unique TCR beta sequences from some 180 million T cells. The study was designed to test whether signatures of past pathogen exposure could be identified by cataloging public T cell receptors. A later genetic analysis took genome-wide SNP genotypes for about 55% of the 666 donors and used that subset as a discovery cohort. The number of typed donors differed by locus: 629-630 for A, B, C, DRB1 and DQB1; approximately 530 for DQA1; 606 for DPA1; and 450 to 480 for DPB1. High-throughput TCR immunosequencing, statistical association of individual TCRs with disease status, and machine learning were combined to predict cytomegalovirus infection status. Class I and class II HLA loci were covered by the typing at four-digit resolution. Among the 398 genotyped donors, roughly 80% belonged to the genetic ancestry cluster associated with self-reported Caucasian donors. Alongside the repertoire data, information on donor age, sex, ethnicity and CMV serostatus was compiled. In the later analysis, no new phenotypic data were used to find candidate immune exposures; instead, reliance was placed on TCR beta sequences and their occurrence across donors. Four or five DR-DQ haplotypes were treated as single units for association and clustering because of strong linkage in the cohort. All discovery cohort repertoires had been generated on a single sequencing platform. Using immunosequencing, the study profiled T cell repertoires from about 610 subjects and related those repertoires to cytomegalovirus serostatus. About 280 gigabases of sequencing data and roughly 80 million unique TCR sequences made up an early release that covered approximately 620 HLA-typed donors. An earlier analysis of 587 of the donors used high-throughput TCR beta sequencing to judge whether each TCR beta V gene segment behaved as functional or pseudogenic. In a later analysis, previously published TCR beta repertoires from several hundred donors were re-analyzed and high-resolution HLA genotyping was added so that TCR occurrence patterns could be studied. On average, roughly 200,000 unique TCR beta nucleotide sequences were sequenced per donor among about 400 genotyped donors of the cohort, with around 19% of those sequences being non-productive. A separate validation cohort of roughly 120 different subjects was used in addition to the approximately 670-subject first cohort.

For CDR1 and CDR2, the germline V gene (reference sequence) lists LNHDA and SQIVND. The cysteine opens and the phenylalanine closes a CDR3 of 14 amino acids. The CDR3 DNA has 42 bases and is translated from base 1. Relative to germline, V is 9 bases shorter and J is 0 bases shorter, with 12 bases between their ends. Results and caveats for the whole study, not just this receptor: The only immune exposure information available for the cohort was CMV serostatus. The classifier was reported to diagnose cytomegalovirus status with high specificity and sensitivity in both the original cohort and the validation cohort. In an earlier analysis of about 600 of the donors, most TCR beta V segments appeared in productive rearrangements about 87% or about 30% of the time, broadly matching IMGT annotations. A later analysis reported that several top co-occurrence clusters appeared linked to parvovirus B19, influenza, CMV and Epstein-Barr virus. Because some donors lacked HLA typing at each locus, the association tests relied only on the typed subset. Strong co-occurrence of HLA alleles, especially DR and DQ, made assigning TCR associations to individual alleles difficult. Specific HLA alleles were associated with 15,000 to 20,000 TCR beta sequences at a false discovery rate of 0.05 in a later analysis. Over 15 rarely observed V segments, including chromosome 9 orphons, were excluded from the earlier analysis of about 500 of the donors because counts were too low. In a later analysis, HLA-associated TCR beta chains were found to be more clonally expanded and to have lower generation probabilities than equally common non-associated chains. A further reported finding was that TCR beta sequences accurately predicted the HLA-A and HLA-B alleles for most subjects in the first cohort. Most TCR sequences were observed very rarely across donors, whereas some public TCRs were present in many individuals. V-gene and J-gene trimming of TCR beta chains was associated with a missense DCLRE1C variant in a later genetic analysis, and the association was replicated in an independent cohort. The authors suggested that the approach could potentially be extended to other disease states and immunological phenotypes. Three of the identified cytomegalovirus-associated TCR beta chains were confirmed in vitro to be specific for cytomegalovirus antigens. The 87-base-pair reads could not distinguish some IMGT-functional V segments, including TRBV6-2 and TRBV6-3, so those segments were excluded. A group of highly shared sequence variants was considered likely to be a technical artifact of the sequencing pipeline. The study listed 150 to 200 TCR beta chains as associated with cytomegalovirus. Most CMV-associated TCR beta chains appeared to be HLA-restricted in a later analysis, and the HLA associations seemed to be driven largely by CMV exposure. This cohort had only TCR beta chains sequenced, and the lack of alpha or paired-chain data limited which features could be detected. In a later genetic analysis, fewer N-insertions in productive TCRs were reported among donors in an Asian-associated ancestry cluster than the approximately 670-donor mean. According to a later analysis, TCR association rates differed among HLA loci, with DRB1 alleles showing the most associated TCRs and HLA-C alleles showing the fewest. Correlated functional status among segregating V segments might reflect linkage disequilibrium, but an unknown experimental factor could not be ruled out. Roughly uniform sequencing depth across donors was assumed in presence/absence analyses, although this assumption may not hold.

The method was the immunoSEQ multiplex PCR assay. A mixture of 60 forward primers for TCR Vbeta segments and 13 reverse primers for TCR Jbeta segments was used in the multiplex PCR. A multiplex PCR assay on genomic DNA amplified the CDR3 region of rearranged TCR beta genes. On the Illumina HiSeq System, the amplified TCR beta libraries were sequenced as 87-base-pair reads. The paper's data handling went like this. Across the 666 repertoires, a later analysis counted around 80 million unique TCR beta chains, around 11 million of which were shared by at least two donors. Raw reads were error-corrected and collapsed into unique sequences by a nearest-neighbor algorithm in which closely related sequences were merged to remove PCR and sequencing errors. To assign V, D and J gene segments, CDR3 sequences were aligned to IMGT reference sequences. For a sequence to be retained, a match of at least six nucleotides was required to both a V gene segment and a J gene segment. Rearrangements were called productive when the CDR3 lacked stop codons and stayed in frame with V and J; all others were non-productive. CDR3 was defined by IMGT convention, running from the second conserved V-encoded cysteine to the conserved J-encoded phenylalanine. Sequences without an unambiguous match to a single V gene segment were excluded from the earlier analysis of approximately 600 of the donors. An earlier analysis of several hundred of the donors classified V segments as functional when productive rearrangements were above 56.7% and as segregating when the standard deviation between donors was above 5%. A statistical classification framework was built for diagnosing cytomegalovirus status from the catalog of TCR beta chain sequences. In a later analysis, V and J genes were assigned by comparing TCR nucleotide sequences against IMGT/GENE-DB human TR gene sequences. The TCRdist pipeline was used in a later analysis to assign CDR3 sequences and most-parsimonious VDJ recombination scenarios. In a later analysis, each TCR beta chain was defined by its CDR3 amino acid sequence together with its V-gene family, and reads without a unique V-gene family were excluded. As a way to deal with suspected cross-contamination and a sequencing artifact, a later analysis dropped 450 to 600 nucleotide sequences that were highly shared and had low generation probability. In a later analysis, a clonal expansion index was calculated for each public chain from normalized within-repertoire ranks of inferred template counts. In a later analysis, generation probabilities were computed with a VDJ recombination model fitted to out-of-frame rearrangements, and the resulting probabilities were checked against IGoR. In a later analysis, hypergeometric tests were used to score TCR-TCR, TCR-HLA and TCR-CMV co-occurrence, with a repertoire-size bias correction applied to TCR pairs. To estimate false discovery rates, a later analysis permuted the HLA or CMV assignments 20 times. In a later analysis, co-occurring TCRs were grouped using DBSCAN, with TCRdist sequence similarity added in when clustering inside HLA-allele-positive subsets. Repertoires with fewer than 30,000 or more than 120,000 public chains were left out of co-occurrence clustering, as were roughly five repertoires with anomalous nucleotide sharing. Sourced from immuneACCESS, this table was stored by TCRdb with only in-frame sequences that have V and J called. A share of the clones is absent; for the studies checked, an unresolved V gene accounts for under half, and the remainder has no known explanation. The V and J calls and clone size were taken over from that table, and D and trimming were inferred from the DNA. The sample includes over 70,000 clones, with around 80% observed a single time. Roughly 2.6% of the sample belongs to the ten largest clones.

The cohort comprised 710 or so healthy bone marrow donors. At the time of sampling, every cohort member was nominally healthy, though immune exposures that went unrecorded were likely present. The donor was CMV seropositive and was included in the group of 250 to 300 seropositive cohort members. A peripheral blood sample was collected from each donor, and TCR beta sequencing was performed on peripheral blood mononuclear cells. The Qiagen DNeasy Blood Extraction Kit was used to extract genomic DNA from the blood cell samples. In the case of this clone: Its antigen has not been determined. Within one base of it there is no much larger clone, and no base qualities were kept.

The sample was PBMCs. The receptor was isolated from a male donor in good health and CMV-seropositive. The rearrangement joined TRBV19 to TRBJ1-5, with no confidently assigned D gene. The nucleotides read TGTGCCAGCACGCGGGCAGATAGCAATCAGCCCCAGCATTTT. This translates into CASTRADSNQPQHF.